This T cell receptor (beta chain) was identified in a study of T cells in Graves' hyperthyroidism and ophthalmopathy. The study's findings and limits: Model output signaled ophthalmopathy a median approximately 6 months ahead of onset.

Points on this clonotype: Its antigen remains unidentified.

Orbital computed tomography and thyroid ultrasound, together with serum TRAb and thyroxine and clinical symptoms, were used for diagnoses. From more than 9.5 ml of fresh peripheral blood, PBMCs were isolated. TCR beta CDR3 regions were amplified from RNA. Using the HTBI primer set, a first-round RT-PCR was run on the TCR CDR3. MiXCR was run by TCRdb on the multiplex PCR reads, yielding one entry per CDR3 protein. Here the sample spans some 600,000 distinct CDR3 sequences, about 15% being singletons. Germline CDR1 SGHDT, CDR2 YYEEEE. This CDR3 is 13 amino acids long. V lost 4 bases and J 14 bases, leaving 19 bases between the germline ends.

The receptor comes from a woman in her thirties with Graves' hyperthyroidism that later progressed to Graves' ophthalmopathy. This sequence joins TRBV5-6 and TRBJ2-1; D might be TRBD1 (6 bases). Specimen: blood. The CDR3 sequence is CASSPRTVSSEFF. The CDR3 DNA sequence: TGTGCCAGCAGCCCAAGGACAGTCTCAAGTGAGTTCTTC.